The rows below give T cell receptor beta chains drawn from one sample of a study of OX40 agonist ivuxolimab in advanced cancers. The assay was immunoSEQ multiplex PCR, and TCRdb's table has in-frame clones only and misses some. The sample has approximately 70,000 clones, 75% to 90% seen once. This material consisted of CD4+ or CD8+ T cells sorted from blood, taken in a trial of the OX40 agonist ivuxolimab. The source of these receptors is an adult with an advanced solid tumor such as melanoma, head and neck, liver or kidney cancer. CDR3s include the opening cysteine and the closing phenylalanine or tryptophan. A D gene is named only where the DNA matches it firmly. Clone size, where shown, is once, few, many, or a class for clones that have expanded.

TRBD2	TRBJ2-4	TRBV4-1	-	CASSQGSPSGVAKNIQYF	TGCGCCAGCAGCCAAGGTAGCCCTAGCGGGGTAGCCAAAAACATTCAGTACTTC
-	TRBJ1-2	TRBV5-8	-	CASSFDPIYGYTF	TGTGCCAGCAGCTTCGACCCTATTTATGGCTACACCTTC
-	TRBJ2-1	TRBV7-9	-	CASSLAGSPEQFF	TGTGCCAGCAGCTTAGCAGGGAGCCCTGAGCAGTTCTTC
-	TRBJ2-3	TRBV6-5	-	CASRNGGGITDTQYF	TGTGCCAGCCGAAATGGGGGCGGGATCACAGATACGCAGTATTTT
-	TRBJ1-2	TRBV15	-	CATSRDNYGYTF	TGTGCCACCAGCAGGGACAACTATGGCTACACCTTC
-	TRBJ2-5	TRBV20-1	-	CSARAQETQYF	TGCAGTGCAAGGGCTCAAGAGACCCAGTACTTC
-	TRBJ1-1	TRBV10-3	-	CAIRDEFRATEAFF	TGTGCCATCAGAGACGAGTTTAGGGCCACTGAAGCTTTCTTT
TRBD2	TRBJ2-7	TRBV9	once	CASSPRTSGSVYEQYF	TGTGCCAGCAGCCCTAGGACTAGCGGGAGTGTATACGAGCAGTACTTC
TRBD1	TRBJ1-1	TRBV28	-	CASKQGAWTEAFF	TGTGCCAGTAAACAGGGGGCGTGGACTGAAGCTTTCTTT
-	TRBJ1-4	TRBV2	-	CASRPEDGRVFF	TGTGCCAGCAGGCCCGAGGACGGGAGGGTGTTTTTT
TRBD1	TRBJ2-5	TRBV6-5	-	CASSPGGKGETQYF	TGTGCCAGCAGCCCAGGGGGTAAAGGGGAGACCCAGTACTTC
-	TRBJ2-5	TRBV20-1	-	CSARGEKTQYF	TGCAGTGCTAGAGGGGAAAAGACCCAGTACTTC
TRBD1	TRBJ1-1	TRBV6-1	-	CASSKYRGGTEAFF	TGTGCCAGCAGTAAGTACAGGGGCGGGACTGAAGCTTTCTTT
TRBD1	TRBJ2-5	TRBV11-3	once	CASSLDRDREETQYF	TGTGCCAGCAGCTTAGATCGGGACAGGGAAGAGACCCAGTACTTC
-	TRBJ1-6	TRBV30	few	CAWKVRGGSYNSPLHF	TGTGCCTGGAAGGTTCGGGGCGGGTCCTATAATTCACCCCTCCACTTT
-	TRBJ2-3	TRBV6-5	-	CASTPGGLGKNTQYF	TGTGCCAGCACTCCCGGCGGGCTAGGCAAGAATACGCAGTATTTT
-	TRBJ2-1	TRBV10-3	-	CAISEAQGGTNEQFF	TGTGCCATCAGTGAGGCGCAGGGCGGCACCAATGAGCAGTTCTTC
TRBD1	TRBJ1-5	TRBV28	-	CASTSGQGNQPQHF	TGTGCCAGCACCTCAGGACAGGGCAATCAGCCCCAGCATTTT
-	TRBJ1-2	TRBV10-3	-	CAISEAQPIYGYTF	TGTGCCATCAGTGAGGCACAGCCAATCTATGGCTACACCTTC
-	TRBJ1-1	TRBV10-3	-	CAISLAGLAEAFF	TGTGCCATCAGTTTAGCGGGGCTGGCTGAAGCTTTCTTT
-	TRBJ2-5	TRBV18	once	CASSPDSRETQYF	TGTGCCAGCTCTCCCGATTCCCGAGAGACCCAGTACTTC
-	TRBJ2-7	TRBV30	-	CAWSLGDYEQYF	TGTGCCTGGAGCCTGGGGGACTACGAGCAGTACTTC
-	TRBJ1-5	TRBV7-2	few	CASSLLASNNQPQHF	TGTGCCAGCAGCTTACTGGCTTCAAACAATCAGCCCCAGCATTTT
-	TRBJ1-3	TRBV5-1	once	CASSLWGGNTIYF	TGCGCCAGCAGCTTGTGGGGCGGAAACACCATATATTTT
-	TRBJ1-1	TRBV6-1	-	CASSEVGRGNTEAFF	TGTGCCAGCAGTGAAGTGGGACGTGGGAACACTGAAGCTTTCTTT
-	TRBJ1-6	TRBV30	-	CAWSSGDTYNSPLHF	TGTGCCTGGAGCTCCGGGGACACCTATAATTCACCCCTCCACTTT
-	TRBJ1-1	TRBV7-2	-	CASSLGVGVNTEAFF	TGTGCCAGCAGCTTAGGGGTCGGAGTAAACACTGAAGCTTTCTTT
TRBD2	TRBJ2-3	TRBV30	-	CAWSVSGISTDTQYF	TGTGCCTGGAGTGTTAGCGGGATTAGCACAGATACGCAGTATTTT
-	TRBJ1-1	TRBV14	-	CASSPSSKAEAFF	TGTGCCAGCAGCCCGTCGAGCAAGGCTGAAGCTTTCTTT
TRBD2	TRBJ2-7	TRBV25-1	-	CASSVAGEAYEQYF	TGTGCCAGCAGCGTAGCGGGAGAAGCGTACGAGCAGTACTTC
-	TRBJ1-6	TRBV7-9	-	CASSFEGFNSPLHF	TGTGCCAGCAGCTTTGAGGGTTTTAATTCACCCCTCCACTTT
TRBD1	TRBJ2-7	TRBV7-8	-	CASSSGTGFGEQYF	TGTGCCAGCAGTTCCGGGACAGGGTTTGGGGAGCAGTACTTC
-	TRBJ1-5	TRBV4-1	-	CASSQGRLNQPQHF	TGCGCCAGCAGCCAGGGACGGCTCAATCAGCCCCAGCATTTT
-	TRBJ1-4	TRBV7-9	-	CASSLGGTNEKLFF	TGTGCCAGCAGCTTAGGTGGGACTAATGAAAAACTGTTTTTT
-	TRBJ2-5	TRBV6-5	-	CASSYGGAEQETQYF	TGTGCCAGCAGTTACGGCGGGGCAGAGCAAGAGACCCAGTACTTC
TRBD1	TRBJ2-1	TRBV30	once	CAWSVLDRAYNEQFF	TGTGCCTGGAGTGTACTAGACAGGGCCTACAATGAGCAGTTCTTC
TRBD1	TRBJ2-7	TRBV6-5	-	CASSYSRQGATYEQYF	TGTGCCAGCAGTTACTCAAGACAGGGGGCGACTTACGAGCAGTACTTC
-	TRBJ1-4	TRBV5-1	-	CASSLGTGEKLFF	TGCGCCAGCAGTCTGGGGACGGGGGAAAAACTGTTTTTT
-	TRBJ2-2	TRBV5-4	few	CASSFPQANTGELFF	TGTGCCAGCAGCTTTCCCCAGGCGAACACCGGGGAGCTGTTTTTT
TRBD2	TRBJ2-7	TRBV7-6	-	CASSLVAGGGEQYF	TGTGCCAGCAGCTTAGTAGCGGGGGGTGGCGAGCAGTACTTC
-	TRBJ1-2	TRBV5-1	-	CASSLDGRVDLGYTF	TGCGCCAGCAGCTTGGACGGCAGGGTCGATCTGGGCTACACCTTC
-	TRBJ2-5	TRBV11-2	-	CASSSLRDLETQYF	TGTGCCAGCAGCTCGCTCCGGGACCTAGAGACCCAGTACTTC
TRBD1	TRBJ2-7	TRBV11-2	-	CASSFLMHRGYEQYF	TGTGCCAGCAGCTTTTTGATGCACAGGGGATACGAGCAGTACTTC
-	TRBJ1-5	TRBV2	once	CASSETEFNQPQHF	TGTGCCAGCAGTGAAACAGAATTCAATCAGCCCCAGCATTTT
TRBD1	TRBJ1-5	TRBV10-3	-	CAISESTGGGFQPQHF	TGTGCCATCAGTGAGTCGACAGGGGGCGGATTTCAGCCCCAGCATTTT
TRBD2	TRBJ2-7	TRBV9	-	CASSLRAGVLSYEQYF	TGTGCCAGCAGCTTGCGAGCGGGGGTACTCTCCTACGAGCAGTACTTC